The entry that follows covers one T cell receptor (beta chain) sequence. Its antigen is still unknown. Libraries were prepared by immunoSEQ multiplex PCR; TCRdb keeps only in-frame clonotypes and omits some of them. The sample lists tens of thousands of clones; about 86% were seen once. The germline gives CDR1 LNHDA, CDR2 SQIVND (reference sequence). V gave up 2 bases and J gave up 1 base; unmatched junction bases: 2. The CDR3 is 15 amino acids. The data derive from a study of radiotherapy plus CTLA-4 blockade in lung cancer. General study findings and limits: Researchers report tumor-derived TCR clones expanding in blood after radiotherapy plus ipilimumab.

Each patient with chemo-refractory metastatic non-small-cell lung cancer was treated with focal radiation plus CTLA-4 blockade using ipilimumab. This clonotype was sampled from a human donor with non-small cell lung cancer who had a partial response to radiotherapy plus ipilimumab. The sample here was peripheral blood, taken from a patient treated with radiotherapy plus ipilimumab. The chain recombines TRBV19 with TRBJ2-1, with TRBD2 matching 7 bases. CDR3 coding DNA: TGTGCCAGTAGTATAACTAGCGTATCCTACAATGAGCAGTTCTTC. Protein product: CASSITSVSYNEQFF.